These 26 T cell receptor beta chains share one sample of origin, sequenced in a study of graft-versus-host responses after intestinal transplantation. Antigens for these TCRs are unknown. Measured with immunoSEQ multiplex PCR; TCRdb has only the in-frame clones, and not every one. Here the sample spans tens of thousands of clones, roughly 90% being singletons. Material: unstimulated CD8+ T cells sorted from spleen or lymph node cells, obtained before intestinal transplant. The receptors were gathered from a human donor who received an intestinal transplant.

The chain combines TRBV10-2 with TRBJ2-5; 11 nucleotides line up with TRBD2. Unmatched junction bases numbered 5, after V lost 3 bases and J lost 5 bases. Per the germline V gene, CDR1 is WSHSY and CDR2 is SAAADI. The CDR3 sequence is 15 residues long. The CDR3 protein is CASSELAGGLETQYF. CDR3 nucleotides: TGCGCCAGCAGTGAATTAGCGGGGGGGCTTGAGACCCAGTACTTC.

CDR3 sequence: CASSFSRWDINYGYTF. The CDR3 coding sequence is TGTGCCAGCAGCTTTTCCAGATGGGACATTAACTATGGCTACACCTTC. The J gene is TRBJ1-2, the V gene TRBV7-2, with a tentative D call TRBD1 (6 bases). Trimming pared 3 bases from V and 1 base from J, leaving 15 bases between. Looked up from germline, CDR1 is SGHTA and CDR2 is FQGNSA. The CDR3 runs 16 residues.

This chain connects TRBV10-2 to TRBJ2-7, with D possibly matching TRBD1 (5 bases). The V end was cut by 2 bases, the J end by 3 bases, with 8 bases between. CDR1 and CDR2 from the germline V gene are WSHSY and SAAADI. There are 13 residues in the CDR3. CDR3 nucleotide sequence: TGCGCCAGCAGTGAGAGGGGCCACTACGAGCAGTACTTC. This sequence encodes CASSERGHYEQYF.

This chain joins TRBV5-4 and TRBJ1-2; 7 bases match TRBD1. Germline assignment: CDR1 SGHNT and CDR2 YYREEE (reference sequence). CDR3 size: 16 residues. After removal of 0 bases from V and 5 bases from J, the junction contained 10 bases not matched to a gene. The CDR3: CASSLVVLTGDYGYTF. Here the CDR3 DNA reads TGTGCCAGCAGCTTGGTCGTACTCACAGGGGATTATGGCTACACCTTC.

This sequence joins TRBV30 and TRBJ1-2; 9 nucleotides line up with TRBD1. CDR3 length: 14 residues. V shed 2 bases, J shed 9 bases, and the junction held 10 bases outside the gene matches. The germline V gene has CDR1 GTSNPN and CDR2 SVGIG (reference sequence). The CDR3 DNA sequence: TGTGCCTGGAGTATGGGGACAGGGTTTGGGAGCTACACCTTC. Amino acid sequence: CAWSMGTGFGSYTF.

This chain joins TRBV5-1 and TRBJ2-1; 8 bases are shared with TRBD2. From germline, CDR1 is SGHRS and CDR2 YFSETQ. Unmatched junction bases numbered 6, after V lost 2 bases and J lost 14 bases. This CDR3 comprises 12 residues. This CDR3 is CASSFSGRGKFF. In DNA form, the CDR3 reads TGCGCCAGCAGCTTCAGCGGGAGAGGGAAGTTCTTC.

The gene calls are TRBV27 and TRBJ2-7, with TRBD2 as a possible D gene (5 bases). The CDR3 contains 14 residues. V was shortened by 0 bases and J by 3 bases, with 9 bases between the two germline ends. CDR1 and CDR2 from the germline V gene are MNHEY and SMNVEV (reference sequence). The DNA of the CDR3 is TGTGCCAGCAGTTTATCAGCGGCAGGCTACGAGCAGTACTTC. Amino acid sequence: CASSLSAAGYEQYF.

The chain links TRBV5-1 to TRBJ2-7, with 10 bases aligning to TRBD1. Germline trimming cut 0 bases from V and 1 base from J; bases unmatched to any gene: 1. In germline, CDR1 is SGHRS, CDR2 YFSETQ. The length of the CDR3 is 15 residues. The CDR3 spells CASSLGGQGSYEQYF. DNA for the CDR3: TGCGCCAGCAGCTTGGGGGGACAGGGGTCCTACGAGCAGTACTTC.

The genes are TRBV30 and TRBJ2-7; D is perhaps TRBD2 (5 bases). The CDR3 is 19 amino acids. V shed 1 base and J shed 0 bases, with 25 bases lying between them. Per the germline V gene, CDR1 is GTSNPN and CDR2 is SVGIG (reference sequence). This chain's CDR3 is CAWSAPLPRLEATSYEQYF. For the CDR3, the DNA is TGTGCCTGGAGTGCACCACTACCCCGTTTGGAGGCGACCTCCTACGAGCAGTACTTC. The variable domain in full, completed from reference TRBV30 and TRBJ2-7, reads SQTIHQWPATLVQPVGSPLSLECTVEGTSNPNLYWYRQAAGRGLQLLFYSVGIGQISSEVPQNLSASRPQDRQFILSSKKLLLSDSGFYLCAWSAPLPRLEATSYEQYFGPGTRLTVT.

The chain carries TRBV16 and TRBJ1-2, with 9 bases that match TRBD1. Germline V CDR1 and CDR2: KGHSY, FQNENV. J gave up 6 bases and V 2 bases, and 10 bases lay outside the gene matches. This CDR3 comprises 16 residues. This CDR3 reads CASSQGGPGTGNGYTF. In DNA, the CDR3 is TGTGCCAGCAGCCAAGGGGGACCCGGGACAGGGAATGGCTACACCTTC. Complete variable domain (other parts from reference TRBV16 and TRBJ1-2): GEEVAQTPKHLVRGEGQKAKLYCAPIKGHSYVFWYQQVLKNEFKFLISFQNENVFDETGMPKERFSAKCLPNSPCSLEIQATKLEDSAVYFCASSQGGPGTGNGYTFGSGTRLTVV.

The rearrangement uses TRBV28 and TRBJ1-5; 9 bases align to TRBD1. The CDR3 totals 15 residues. Germline V gene sequence: CDR1 MDHEN, CDR2 SYDVKM. Losses at the gene ends were 5 bases for V and 7 bases for J; bases not matched to a gene: 9. The CDR3 protein is CASSDLGQGTQPQHF. The CDR3 nucleotides read TGTGCCAGCAGTGACTTGGGACAGGGTACGCAGCCCCAGCATTTT.

The rearrangement links TRBV11-1 to TRBJ2-7, with 8 positions matching TRBD2. V trimming: 5 bases; J trimming: 6 bases; junction bases outside the gene matches: 15. This CDR3 region has 16 residues. CDR1 SGHAT and CDR2 FQDESV come from the germline V gene (reference sequence). CDR3 DNA: TGTGCCAGCAGCCGCATGGGAGGGACTAGGATTATCGAGCAGTACTTC. As protein: CASSRMGGTRIIEQYF.

The chain combines TRBV9 with TRBJ2-3, with 14 bases fitting TRBD2. Per germline, CDR1 SGDLS and CDR2 YYNGEE. The CDR3 is made up of 20 amino acids. J gave up 4 bases and V 3 bases, and 16 bases lay outside the gene matches. The CDR3 loop reads CASSAPSPGTSGGTSDTQYF. The CDR3 bases are TGTGCCAGCAGCGCCCCCTCCCCTGGGACTAGCGGGGGCACCTCAGATACGCAGTATTTT.

The rearrangement links TRBV5-1 to TRBJ2-3; D ambiguous. V shed 0 bases and J shed 5 bases, with 10 bases lying between them. The CDR3 extends over 14 amino acids. The germline CDR1 and CDR2 sequences are SGHRS and YFSETQ. This CDR3 is CASSLAQSQDTQYF. In DNA, the CDR3 is TGCGCCAGCAGCTTGGCTCAGTCTCAAGATACGCAGTATTTT. The full variable domain, with the rest looked up from reference TRBV5-1 and TRBJ2-3, is KAGVTQTPRYLIKTRGQQVTLSCSPISGHRSVSWYQQTPGQGLQFLFEYFSETQRNKGNFPGRFSGRQFSNSRSEMNVSTLELGDSALYLCASSLAQSQDTQYFGPGTRLTVL.

The chain carries TRBV9 and TRBJ2-1; D gene unclear. In germline, CDR1 is SGDLS, CDR2 YYNGEE. There are 13 residues in the CDR3. Trimming left V 0 bases short and J 4 bases short, with 5 bases between. The CDR3 DNA sequence: TGTGCCAGCAGCGTAGCAGGTTACAATGAGCAGTTCTTC. Amino acid sequence: CASSVAGYNEQFF.

This rearrangement joins TRBV5-4 to TRBJ1-2; D is undetermined. Looked up from germline, CDR1 is SGHNT and CDR2 is YYREEE (reference sequence). This CDR3 has 18 residues. V was cut by 0 bases and J by 4 bases, with 22 bases left in between. CDR3 in DNA: TGTGCCAGCAGCTTGGCCCATATAAGAACCCTATCCCCCTATGGCTACACCTTC. Translating gives CASSLAHIRTLSPYGYTF.

The chain links TRBV6-5 to TRBJ2-1; possibly TRBD2 for D (6 bases). With 4 bases removed from V and 3 bases from J, the gap between germline ends came to 7 bases. Germline V gene lookup returns CDR1 MNHEY and CDR2 SVGAGI. This CDR3 comprises 13 residues. The CDR3 loop is CASSSDYYNEQFF. DNA of the CDR3: TGTGCCAGCAGTTCGGACTACTACAATGAGCAGTTCTTC.

The CDR3 DNA reads TGTGCCAGCAGGGGACAGGGGCTGGGGGACACCGGGGAGCTGTTTTTT. This encodes CASRGQGLGDTGELFF. The chain recombines TRBV21-1 with TRBJ2-2; TRBD1, the D gene given by the table, was not confirmed from the DNA. TRBV21-1 is described as a pseudogene. This CDR3 contains 16 residues.

The chain has TRBV27 and TRBJ1-1; 7 nucleotides agree with TRBD1. This CDR3 is built from 14 residues. The germline gives CDR1 MNHEY, CDR2 SMNVEV (reference sequence). V lost 0 bases to trimming and J lost 7 bases; unmatched junction nucleotides: 5. The CDR3 reads CASSLSGRQGEAFF. The CDR3, as DNA: TGTGCCAGCAGTTTATCTGGGCGACAGGGTGAAGCTTTCTTT.

CDR3 nucleotides: TGTGCCAGCAGCTTAGCGATGGGGAGCTATGGCTACACCTTC. Protein: CASSLAMGSYGYTF. The chain recombines TRBV7-8 with TRBJ1-2; D remains ambiguous. In germline, CDR1 is SGHVS, CDR2 FQNEAQ. This CDR3 contains 14 residues. Between the trimmed V and J ends, which lost 0 bases and 4 bases, there was a span of 9 bases.

This clone came up once. The V gene is TRBV27, the J gene TRBJ2-3; tentative D call: TRBD1 (7 bases). CDR1 and CDR2 from the germline V gene are MNHEY and SMNVEV (reference sequence). V was trimmed by 3 bases and J by 11 bases, leaving 15 bases between them. The CDR3 sequence is 13 residues long. CDR3 region: CASSLSGQGGQYF. CDR3 DNA: TGTGCCAGCAGTTTGAGCGGGCAGGGGGGGCAGTATTTT.

V is TRBV10-3 and J is TRBJ2-3, with D unclear. This CDR3 comprises 15 residues. V lost 1 base, J lost 0 bases, and 8 bases lay in between. CDR1 and CDR2 from the germline V gene are ENHRY and SYGVKD. The DNA for the CDR3 is TGTGCCATCAGTGAGTGGGCAGCTAGCACAGATACGCAGTATTTT. It encodes CAISEWAASTDTQYF.

V and J are TRBV10-3 and TRBJ2-1; TRBD2 aligns across 7 bases. Germline CDR1 is ENHRY and CDR2 is SYGVKD. CDR3 length: 18 residues. The V and J ends lost 4 bases and 8 bases, in that order; junction bases with no gene match: 20. Written as DNA, the CDR3 is TGTGCCATCAGTGTCCGGGACTACCTGTCCCGGGGGGTGCATGAGCAGTTCTTC. It yields the protein CAISVRDYLSRGVHEQFF.

The chain has TRBV5-4 and TRBJ1-6; 9 bases match TRBD1. V was pared by 3 bases and J by 7 bases, with 5 bases of the junction left unmatched. The CDR3 contains 15 residues. Looked up from germline, CDR1 is SGHNT and CDR2 is YYREEE (reference sequence). DNA for the CDR3: TGTGCCAGCAGCTCCTCCGGGACAGGGAATTCACCCCTCCACTTT. It yields the protein CASSSSGTGNSPLHF.

The V and J genes are TRBV15 and TRBJ2-3, with TRBD2 as a possible D gene (6 bases). From germline, CDR1 is LNHNV and CDR2 YYDKDF (reference sequence). Trimming took 3 bases from V and 0 from J, leaving 13 bases between them. This CDR3 is 16 amino acids long. The CDR3, as DNA: TGTGCCACCAGCAGCCCGGGGACTTCAAGCACAGATACGCAGTATTTT. Translated, it gives CATSSPGTSSTDTQYF.

The rearrangement joins TRBV7-8 to TRBJ2-7; tentative D call: TRBD1 (6 bases). The CDR3 has 17 amino acids. Looked up from germline, CDR1 is SGHVS and CDR2 is FQNEAQ. The germline V and J ends were trimmed by 5 bases and 4 bases, with 24 bases remaining between them. CDR3 region: CASSPRDIGPLGYEQYF. CDR3 sequence (DNA): TGTGCCAGCAGCCCTCGGGACATAGGACCCTTGGGTTACGAGCAGTACTTC.